This T cell receptor (beta chain) was retrieved from a study of blood T cell repertoires in COVID-19. Residents of 24 US areas, aged roughly 18 to 89 years, made up the participants. Participants were placed into cohorts based on the clinical history they reported. This clone showed up just once. Some clones are missing from TCRdb's copy, which holds only in-frame ones; the method was immunoSEQ multiplex PCR. The data hold hundreds of thousands of clones, with roughly 90% observed a single time. The V gene's germline CDR1 is SNHLY and CDR2 FYNNEI. The CDR3 runs 15 residues. Trimming took 3 bases from V and 6 from J, leaving 12 bases between them.

This TCR was recovered from a woman in her fifties or sixties who had been exposed to COVID-19. The chain couples TRBV2 to TRBJ1-6, with unresolved D. Sequenced sample: PBMCs or T cells enriched from blood (not recorded which). The CDR3 loop reads CASSDTGFGNSPLHF. The DNA of the CDR3 is TGTGCCAGCAGTGACACCGGGTTCGGTAATTCACCCCTCCACTTT. Supplemented by reference TRBV2 and TRBJ1-6, the full variable domain reads EPEVTQTPSHQVTQMGQEVILRCVPISNHLYFYWYRQILGQKVEFLVSFYNNEISEKSEIFDDQFSVERPDGSNFTLKIRSTKLEDSAMYFCASSDTGFGNSPLHFGNGTRLTVT.